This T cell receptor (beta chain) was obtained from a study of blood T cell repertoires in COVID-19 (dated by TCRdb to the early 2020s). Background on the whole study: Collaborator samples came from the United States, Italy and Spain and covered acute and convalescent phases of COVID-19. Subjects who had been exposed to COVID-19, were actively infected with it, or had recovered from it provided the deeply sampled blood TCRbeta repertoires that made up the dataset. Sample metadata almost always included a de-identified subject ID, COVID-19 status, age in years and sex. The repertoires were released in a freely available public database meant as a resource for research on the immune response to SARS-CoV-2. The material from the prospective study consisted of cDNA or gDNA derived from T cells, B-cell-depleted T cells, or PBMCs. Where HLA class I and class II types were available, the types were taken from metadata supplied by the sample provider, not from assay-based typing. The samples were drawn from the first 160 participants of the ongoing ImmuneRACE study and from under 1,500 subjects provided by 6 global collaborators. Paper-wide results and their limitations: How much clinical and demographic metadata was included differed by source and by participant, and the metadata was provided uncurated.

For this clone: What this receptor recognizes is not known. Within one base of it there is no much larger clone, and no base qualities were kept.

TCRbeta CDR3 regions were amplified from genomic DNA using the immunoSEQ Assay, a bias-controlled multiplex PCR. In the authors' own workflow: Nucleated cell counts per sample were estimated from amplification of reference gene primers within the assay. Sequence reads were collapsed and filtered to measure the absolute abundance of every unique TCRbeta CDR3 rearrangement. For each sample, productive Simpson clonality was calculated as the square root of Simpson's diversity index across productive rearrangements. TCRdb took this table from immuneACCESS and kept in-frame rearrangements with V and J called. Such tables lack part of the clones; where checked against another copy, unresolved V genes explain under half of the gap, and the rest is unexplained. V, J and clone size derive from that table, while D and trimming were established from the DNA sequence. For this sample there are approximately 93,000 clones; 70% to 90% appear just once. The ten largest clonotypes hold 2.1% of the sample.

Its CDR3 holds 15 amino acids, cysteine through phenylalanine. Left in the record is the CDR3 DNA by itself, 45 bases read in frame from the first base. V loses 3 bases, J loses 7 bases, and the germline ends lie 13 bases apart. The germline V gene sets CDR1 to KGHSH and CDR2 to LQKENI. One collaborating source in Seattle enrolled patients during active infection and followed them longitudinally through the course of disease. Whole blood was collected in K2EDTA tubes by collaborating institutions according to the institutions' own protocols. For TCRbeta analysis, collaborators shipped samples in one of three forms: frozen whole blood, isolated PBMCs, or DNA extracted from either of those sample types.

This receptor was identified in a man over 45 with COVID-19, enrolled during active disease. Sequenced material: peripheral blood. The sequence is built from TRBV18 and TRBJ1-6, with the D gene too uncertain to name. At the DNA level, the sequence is TGTGCCAGCTCACCTCGGGATCCTAGGAATTCACCCCTCCACTTT. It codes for CASSPRDPRNSPLHF.